This entry lists 27 T cell receptor beta chains sequenced from one sample in a study of cytotoxic CD8 clonotypes in ibrutinib-treated CLL. Measured with immunoSEQ multiplex PCR; TCRdb has only the in-frame clones, and not every one. The sample has roughly 51,000 clones; about half are singletons. The sample was PBMCs, taken after 12 months of ibrutinib treatment. These receptors were obtained from a human donor with chronic lymphocytic leukemia.

The chain joins TRBV5-1 to TRBJ1-1, with TRBD1 matching 9 bases. This CDR3 is built from 17 residues. Germline V lookup: CDR1 SGHRS, CDR2 YFSETQ. The V and J ends lost 4 bases and 0 bases, in that order; junction bases with no gene match: 10. CDR3 residues: CASSVVPGQGLNTEAFF. The CDR3 DNA reads TGCGCCAGCAGCGTCGTCCCGGGACAGGGTTTGAACACTGAAGCTTTCTTT.

This clone was seen only a few times. V and J are TRBV6-4 and TRBJ1-2; TRBD1 might be the D (6 bases). Germline V lookup: CDR1 MRHNA, CDR2 SNTAGT. With 6 bases removed from V and 4 bases from J, the gap between germline ends came to 18 bases. The CDR3 runs to 15 residues. As DNA, the CDR3 is TGTGCCAGCAGGCTCGACGGGACATCCGTCTATGGCTACACCTTC. This sequence encodes CASRLDGTSVYGYTF.

The V call is TRBV7-2, the J call TRBJ2-2; D gene unclear. The V end lost 4 bases, the J end lost 4 bases, and 4 bases lay between the germline ends. CDR3 length: 12 residues. Per germline, CDR1 SGHTA and CDR2 FQGNSA. CDR3 sequence reads: CASSSGTGELFF. DNA of the CDR3: TGTGCCAGCAGCTCCGGCACCGGGGAGCTGTTTTTT. Drawing the rest from reference TRBV7-2 and TRBJ2-2, the complete variable domain is GAGVSQSPSNKVTEKGKDVELRCDPISGHTALYWYRQSLGQGLEFLIYFQGNSAPDKSGLPSDRFSAERTGGSVSTLTIQRTQQEDSAVYLCASSSGTGELFFGEGSRLTVL.

This clone was found a few times. The CDR3 loop is CAWSVTGGQPQHF. The DNA for the CDR3 is TGTGCCTGGAGTGTAACAGGGGGCCAGCCCCAGCATTTT. The gene calls are TRBV30 and TRBJ1-5, with TRBD1 matching 9 bases. The CDR3 totals 13 residues. CDR1 GTSNPN and CDR2 SVGIG come from the germline V gene (reference sequence). V lost 0 bases, J lost 7 bases, and 1 base stayed unmatched.

J is TRBJ2-6 and V is TRBV28; D is ambiguous. V was clipped by 4 bases and J by 2 bases, with 21 bases between them. This CDR3 spans 19 amino acids. In germline, CDR1 is MDHEN, CDR2 SYDVKM. DNA for the CDR3: TGTGCCAGCAGTTCAGAACTAAGAAGCGAAGGGACTGGGGCCAACGTCCTGACTTTC. Protein product: CASSSELRSEGTGANVLTF.

The chain is built from TRBV28 and TRBJ2-7; maybe TRBD1 (5 bases). V was pared by 3 bases and J by 0 bases, with 12 bases between. The CDR3 extends over 15 amino acids. Germline CDR1 is MDHEN and CDR2 is SYDVKM. The CDR3 reads CASSFSRTPSYEQYF. DNA of the CDR3: TGTGCCAGCAGTTTCAGCAGGACACCCTCCTACGAGCAGTACTTC.

The rearrangement links TRBV11-2 to TRBJ2-1; D is possibly TRBD1 (6 bases). The CDR3 runs to 12 residues. Trimming removed 5 bases from V and 8 bases from J, with 10 bases in between. CDR1 is SGHAT and CDR2 is FQNNGV in the germline V gene. CDR3 in amino acids: CASSPRGDEQFF. The CDR3 DNA follows: TGTGCCAGCAGCCCCAGGGGAGATGAGCAGTTCTTC.

The CDR3 DNA follows: TGCGCCAGCAGCTTGTCCGGGACAGGGTGGGAAAAACTGTTTTTT. The encoded protein is CASSLSGTGWEKLFF. This sequence joins TRBV5-1 and TRBJ1-4; 9 positions agree with TRBD1. J lost 8 bases, V lost 1 base, and 6 bases had no gene match. Germline V CDR1 and CDR2: SGHRS, YFSETQ. The CDR3 runs 15 residues.

This clone was recorded a few times. The chain recombines TRBV18 with TRBJ2-7; TRBD1 matches at 9 bases. V gave up 7 bases and J gave up 3 bases; unmatched junction bases: 7. The germline V gene has CDR1 KGHSH and CDR2 LQKENI. This CDR3 has 14 residues. CDR3: CASFAGTGNYEQYF. The CDR3 coding sequence is TGTGCCAGCTTCGCCGGGACAGGGAACTACGAGCAGTACTTC.

V is TRBV5-6 and J is TRBJ1-4, with 9 bases lining up with TRBD1. Germline V CDR1 and CDR2: SGHDT, YYEEEE. V shed 2 bases, J shed 6 bases, and the junction held 2 bases outside the gene matches. CDR3 length: 14 residues. The CDR3 protein is CASSFRTGDEKLFF. The CDR3 DNA is TGTGCCAGCAGCTTCCGGACAGGGGATGAAAAACTGTTTTTT. Full variable domain (remainder filled in from reference TRBV5-6 and TRBJ1-4): DAGVTQSPTHLIKTRGQQVTLRCSPKSGHDTVSWYQQALGQGPQFIFQYYEEEERQRGNFPDRFSGHQFPNYSSELNVNALLLGDSALYLCASSFRTGDEKLFFGSGTQLSVL.

The V call is TRBV28, the J call TRBJ2-7, with 13 bases lining up with TRBD2. With 5 bases clipped from V and 7 bases from J, the junction kept 17 bases outside the gene matches. The germline V gene encodes CDR1 MDHEN and CDR2 SYDVKM. The CDR3 runs 18 residues. This chain's CDR3 is CASSRRGGAGLAGWEQYF. The DNA of the CDR3 is TGTGCCAGCAGTCGCCGAGGGGGAGCGGGACTAGCGGGATGGGAGCAGTACTTC.

The chain is built from TRBV5-1 and TRBJ2-7; D might be TRBD2 (5 bases). The V gene's germline CDR1 is SGHRS and CDR2 YFSETQ. V dropped 0 bases and J dropped 2 bases, with 9 bases sitting between them. The CDR3 has 14 amino acids. The CDR3 DNA reads as TGCGCCAGCAGCTTGGACGGGAACACCTACGAGCAGTACTTC. It is translated as CASSLDGNTYEQYF. Using reference TRBV5-1 and TRBJ2-7 for the parts outside the CDR3, the full variable domain is KAGVTQTPRYLIKTRGQQVTLSCSPISGHRSVSWYQQTPGQGLQFLFEYFSETQRNKGNFPGRFSGRQFSNSRSEMNVSTLELGDSALYLCASSLDGNTYEQYFGPGTRLTVT.

This CDR3 reads CASSARQGFGNYGYTF. In DNA form, the CDR3 reads TGTGCCAGCAGCGCCCGACAGGGGTTCGGTAACTATGGCTACACCTTC. The gene calls are TRBV7-2 and TRBJ1-2; 8 bases match TRBD1. V lost 5 bases and J lost 1; bases outside the gene matches: 9. In germline, CDR1 is SGHTA, CDR2 FQGNSA. The CDR3 consists of 16 residues.

The chain couples TRBV28 to TRBJ2-1; 9 bases are a match to TRBD1. The trim removed 1 base at V and 2 bases at J, leaving 3 bases unmatched. The CDR3 has 16 amino acids. Germline CDR1 reads MDHEN; CDR2 reads SYDVKM. CDR3 bases: TGTGCCAGCAGTTTATCCCGGACAGGGGCCTACAATGAGCAGTTCTTC. Amino acid sequence: CASSLSRTGAYNEQFF. The full variable domain, rest sourced from reference TRBV28 and TRBJ2-1, is DVKVTQSSRYLVKRTGEKVFLECVQDMDHENMFWYRQDPGLGLRLIYFSYDVKMKEKGDIPEGYSVSREKKERFSLILESASTNQTSMYLCASSLSRTGAYNEQFFGPGTRLTVL.

V usage is TRBV29-1 and J usage is TRBJ2-7; no clear D gene. This CDR3 comprises 14 residues. The V end lost 1 base, the J end lost 1 base, and 11 bases lay between the germline ends. Germline-derived CDR1 and CDR2 are SQVTM and ANQGSEA. Written as DNA, the CDR3 is TGCAGCGTTGAAGTTTCGGCGGTATCCTACGAGCAGTACTTC. Translation: CSVEVSAVSYEQYF.

The rearrangement links TRBV4-2 to TRBJ1-5, with 8 positions matching TRBD1. The CDR3 contains 15 residues. The V gene's germline CDR1 is LGHNA and CDR2 YNFKEQ. Germline trimming cut 1 base from V and 4 bases from J; bases unmatched to any gene: 3. The CDR3 spells CASSQGTGFNQPQHF. CDR3 bases: TGTGCCAGCAGCCAAGGGACAGGGTTTAATCAGCCCCAGCATTTT.

CDR3 DNA sequence: TGTGCCAGCAGCGCTCAACGGGCCGGGGGGGAAAAACTGTTTTTT. It is translated as CASSAQRAGGEKLFF. The V and J genes are TRBV13 and TRBJ1-4; D perhaps matches TRBD1 (5 bases). Germline-derived CDR1 and CDR2 are PRHDT and FYEKMQ (reference sequence). The CDR3 consists of 15 residues. The ends were cut back, 5 bases at V and 8 bases at J, with 18 bases in the middle.

The V call is TRBV5-1, the J call TRBJ2-7; weak D call: TRBD1 (5 bases). Per germline, CDR1 SGHRS and CDR2 YFSETQ. This CDR3 contains 13 residues. Trimming removed 4 bases from V and 1 base from J, with 9 bases in between. The CDR3 coding sequence is TGCGCCAGCAGCAATACAGGTTCCTACGAGCAGTACTTC. It is translated as CASSNTGSYEQYF.

V usage is TRBV11-3 and J usage is TRBJ2-2, with D unresolved. Between the trimmed V and J ends, which lost 2 bases and 0 bases, there was a span of 7 bases. Germline V gene sequence: CDR1 SGHNT, CDR2 YENEEA. CDR3 length: 15 residues. The CDR3 DNA reads as TGTGCCAGCAGCTTACCACGATCGAACACCGGGGAGCTGTTTTTT. Translation gives CASSLPRSNTGELFF.

V usage is TRBV11-3 and J usage is TRBJ2-7; D could derive from TRBD1 or TRBD2 (5 bases each). There are 15 residues in the CDR3. Germline loops: CDR1 SGHNT, CDR2 YENEEA. With 0 bases removed from V and 3 bases from J, the gap between germline ends came to 12 bases. The CDR3 region is CASSLESGPHYEQYF. The CDR3 nucleotides read TGTGCCAGCAGCTTAGAATCGGGACCTCACTACGAGCAGTACTTC. The entire variable domain, with the rest obtained from reference TRBV11-3 and TRBJ2-7, is as follows: EAGVVQSPRYKIIEKKQPVAFWCNPISGHNTLYWYLQNLGQGPELLIRYENEEAVDDSQLPKDRFSAERLKGVDSTLKIQPAELGDSAVYLCASSLESGPHYEQYFGPGTRLTVT.

The rearrangement links TRBV30 to TRBJ1-3; 7 bases are a match to TRBD1. This CDR3 contains 12 residues. Germline CDR1 and CDR2: GTSNPN and SVGIG (reference sequence). V was clipped by 5 bases and J by 5 bases; unmatched bases: 3. CDR3 nucleotide sequence: TGTGCCTGGGGGACAGCCAGAAACACCATATATTTT. Amino acids: CAWGTARNTIYF.

V usage is TRBV6-1 and J usage is TRBJ2-5, with a tentative D call TRBD2 (6 bases). The germline V and J ends were trimmed by 6 bases and 5 bases, with 13 bases remaining between them. From germline, CDR1 is MNHNS and CDR2 SASEGT. This CDR3 is built from 13 residues. The CDR3, as DNA: TGTGCCAGCAGGCCGGGACTTTGGGAGACCCAGTACTTC. As protein: CASRPGLWETQYF.

The chain combines TRBV30 with TRBJ1-2; no definite D call. The V end was cut by 2 bases, the J end by 8 bases, with 15 bases between. The germline V gene encodes CDR1 GTSNPN and CDR2 SVGIG (reference sequence). The CDR3 runs to 13 residues. The CDR3 DNA reads TGTGCCTGGAGTACACTCGGAGGATACGGCTACACCTTC. Amino acids: CAWSTLGGYGYTF.

The table lists this clone with a count of one. The chain recombines TRBV5-1 with TRBJ1-1; D unclear. Trimming shortened V by 4 bases and J by 1 base, and 11 bases separated the two germline ends. The CDR3 runs 14 residues. Germline lookup yields CDR1 SGHRS and CDR2 YFSETQ. The CDR3 DNA reads as TGCGCCAGCAGCCCGACCGCGGGGAACACTGAAGCTTTCTTT. It is translated as CASSPTAGNTEAFF.

The table lists this clone with a few counts. This chain joins TRBV19 and TRBJ1-2; TRBD1 might be the D (5 bases). V was trimmed by 3 bases and J by 7 bases, leaving 9 bases between them. This CDR3 has 12 residues. The germline CDR1 and CDR2 sequences are LNHDA and SQIVND (reference sequence). The CDR3 sequence is CASSMGLVGYTF. DNA for the CDR3: TGTGCCAGTAGTATGGGACTAGTTGGCTACACCTTC. Drawing the rest from reference TRBV19 and TRBJ1-2, the complete variable domain is DGGITQSPKYLFRKEGQNVTLSCEQNLNHDAMYWYRQDPGQGLRLIYYSQIVNDFQKGDIAEGYSVSREKKESFPLTVTSAQKNPTAFYLCASSMGLVGYTFGSGTRLTVV.

In regard to this clone: Other DNA variants within this sample encode the same CDR3. J is TRBJ1-2 and V is TRBV18, with D possibly matching TRBD1 (5 bases). The CDR3 loop spans 13 amino acids. The V gene lost 3 bases and the J gene lost 5 bases, with 10 bases spanning the gap. The germline V gene has CDR1 KGHSH and CDR2 LQKENI. CDR3 DNA sequence: TGTGCCAGCTCACCGGGGACCGAATATGGCTACACCTTC. This codes for CASSPGTEYGYTF.

This clone was observed a few times. The CDR3 region is CASSSTGRVTGELFF. CDR3 nucleotide sequence: TGTGCCAGCAGCTCGACCGGGAGGGTAACCGGGGAGCTGTTTTTT. This rearrangement joins TRBV7-9 to TRBJ2-2; TRBD2 matches 8 bases. Germline V gene sequence: CDR1 SEHNR, CDR2 FQNEAQ (reference sequence). The CDR3 spans 15 residues. V shed 4 bases, J shed 5 bases, and the junction held 6 bases outside the gene matches.